This T cell receptor beta chain was sequenced for a study of CXCR3-negative and CXCR3-positive naive CD8 T cells. The CDR3 runs 13 residues. Germline V gene sequence: CDR1 LGHNA, CDR2 YSLEER. Those CD8+ T cells considered naive were CD45RO-CCR7+CD27+CD95-. It was by 5' RACE with UMI labels that the TRB cDNA libraries were prepared. TCRdb reprocessed the 5' RACE reads, keeping one entry per CDR3 protein, no DNA. Reported are fewer than 55,000 distinct CDR3 sequences; the ten largest clones contain around 1.6%. V is TRBV4-3 and J is TRBJ2-1. This sequence was found in a human donor in good health. Some clones in this sample may be carry-over from other donors' samples. The sample taken for sequencing was naive CXCR3- CD8+ T cells from blood. Subset defined: CD45RO-CCR7+CD27+CD95- naive CD8+ T cells lacking CXCR3 (TNR3-). CDR3 residues: CASSQGIYNEQFF.